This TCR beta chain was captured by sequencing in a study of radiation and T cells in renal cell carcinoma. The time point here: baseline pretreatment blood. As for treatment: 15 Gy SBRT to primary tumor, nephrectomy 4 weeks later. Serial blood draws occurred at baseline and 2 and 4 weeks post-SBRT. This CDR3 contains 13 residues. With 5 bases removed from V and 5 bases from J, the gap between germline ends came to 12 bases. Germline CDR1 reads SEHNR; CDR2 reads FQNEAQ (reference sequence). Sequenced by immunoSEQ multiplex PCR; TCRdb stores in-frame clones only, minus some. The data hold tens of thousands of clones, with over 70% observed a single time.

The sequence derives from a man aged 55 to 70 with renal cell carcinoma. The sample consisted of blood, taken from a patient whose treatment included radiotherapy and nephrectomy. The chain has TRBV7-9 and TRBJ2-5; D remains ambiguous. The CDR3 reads CASSPLVGETQYF. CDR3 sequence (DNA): TGTGCCAGCAGCCCCCTAGTTGGGGAGACCCAGTACTTC.